One and the same sample provided the 19 T cell receptor beta chains below, sequenced in a study of response to subunit inactivated influenza vaccine. TCRdb recomputed calls from the RT-PCR reads with MiXCR, one row per CDR3 protein. Here the sample spans about 520,000 distinct CDR3 sequences, 25% being singletons. The sample here was CD4+ T cells sorted from PBMCs, taken 5 days after vaccination. The receptors were gathered from a man aged 50-59 years who received an inactivated influenza vaccine.

V and J are TRBV20-1 and TRBJ2-3, with 12 bases that match TRBD2. The CDR3 consists of 14 residues. Trimming removed 5 bases from V and 2 bases from J; junction bases left unmatched: 2. The germline CDR1 and CDR2 sequences are DFQATT and SNEGSKA (reference sequence). This CDR3 reads CSAGLAGSTDTQYF. CDR3 DNA sequence: TGCAGTGCTGGACTAGCGGGATCCACAGATACGCAGTATTTT.

The gene calls are TRBV7-2 and TRBJ2-6; D gene uncertain. V was clipped by 1 base and J by 0 bases, with 4 bases between them. In germline, CDR1 is SGHTA, CDR2 FQGNSA. This CDR3 is 15 amino acids long. The DNA of the CDR3 is TGTGCCAGCAGCTTAGACGCCTCTGGGGCCAACGTCCTGACTTTC. Residues: CASSLDASGANVLTF.

This clonotype was counted between two and nine times. The chain carries TRBV28 and TRBJ2-7; D possibly corresponds to TRBD1 (6 bases). V was pared by 5 bases and J by 0 bases, with 14 bases between. The CDR3 has 15 residues. Germline assignment: CDR1 MDHEN and CDR2 SYDVKM. This CDR3 is CASSPWTVTSYEQYF. The CDR3 DNA reads TGTGCCAGCAGTCCCTGGACAGTGACCTCCTACGAGCAGTACTTC.

This clonotype was seen many times. V is TRBV12-3 or TRBV12-4 and J is TRBJ2-7; D remains unclear. CDR3 size: 11 residues. V dropped 3 bases and J dropped 6 bases, with 6 bases sitting between them. The CDR3 DNA follows: TGTGCCAGCAGTTTGTCTCGCGAGCAGTACTTC. This sequence encodes CASSLSREQYF.

This clonotype has only a few counts. The V gene is TRBV6-5, the J gene TRBJ2-3; 9 bases align to TRBD2. V trimming: 0 bases; J trimming: 5 bases; junction bases outside the gene matches: 12. Looked up from germline, CDR1 is MNHEY and CDR2 is SVGAGI. This CDR3 spans 18 amino acids. Here the CDR3 reads CASSYSSGGGGAVDTQYF. Here the CDR3 DNA reads TGTGCCAGCAGTTACTCGAGCGGCGGCGGGGGGGCGGTAGATACGCAGTATTTT.

V and J are TRBV4-3 and TRBJ2-1; 7 nucleotides align to TRBD1. The CDR3 extends over 14 amino acids. Germline V gene lookup returns CDR1 LGHNA and CDR2 YSLEER. V lost 0 bases and J lost 10; bases outside the gene matches: 6. CDR3 amino acids: CASSQDRDSTEQFF. The CDR3 DNA follows: TGCGCCAGCAGCCAAGATCGGGACAGCACCGAGCAGTTCTTC.

This rearrangement joins TRBV18 to TRBJ2-3; 7 positions agree with TRBD2. The germline gives CDR1 KGHSH, CDR2 LQKENI. Germline trimming cut 3 bases from V and 1 base from J; bases unmatched to any gene: 7. This CDR3 spans 16 amino acids. CDR3 amino acids: CASSPAIAGGTDTQYF. CDR3 nucleotide sequence: TGTGCCAGCTCACCGGCAATAGCGGGCGGCACAGATACGCAGTATTTT.

The chain uses TRBV15 and TRBJ2-7; tentatively, D is TRBD1 (6 bases). The CDR3 totals 15 residues. Germline CDR1 and CDR2: LNHNV and YYDKDF (reference sequence). Trimming cost V 2 bases and J 3 bases, with 14 bases left between them. The CDR3 sequence: CATSRTTRGSYEQYF. The CDR3 bases are TGTGCCACCAGCAGAACAACCAGGGGTAGCTACGAGCAGTACTTC.

The genes are TRBV28 and TRBJ1-4; no clear D gene. The CDR3 has 14 amino acids. Germline CDR1 MDHEN, CDR2 SYDVKM. The V end lost 1 base, the J end lost 8 bases, and 11 bases lay between the germline ends. CDR3 protein: CASSLSLGREKLFF. CDR3 DNA sequence: TGTGCCAGCAGTTTATCTCTGGGGAGGGAAAAACTGTTTTTT.

This clonotype was counted a few times. The rearrangement joins TRBV29-1 to TRBJ1-2, with TRBD1 identical over 10 bases. After removal of 5 bases from V and 10 bases from J, the junction contained 10 bases not matched to a gene. CDR3 length: 13 amino acids. Germline assignment: CDR1 SQVTM and CDR2 ANQGSEA. The CDR3 nucleotides are TGCAGCGTTCTCACCTCCGGACAGGGGGACTACACCTTC. This translates into CSVLTSGQGDYTF.

J is TRBJ2-1 and V is TRBV4-2; D remains ambiguous. The CDR3 extends over 16 amino acids. Trimming took off 0 bases at V and 0 bases at J, with 9 bases between the two ends. Germline CDR1 LGHNA, CDR2 YNFKEQ. This CDR3 reads CASSQDITRSYNEQFF. Here the CDR3 DNA reads TGTGCCAGCAGCCAAGACATAACGCGCTCCTACAATGAGCAGTTCTTC.

This clonotype turned up a few times. The rearrangement uses TRBV27 and TRBJ1-1; 7 nucleotides align to TRBD1. CDR3 length equals 15 residues. The ends lost 3 bases at V and 4 bases at J; junction bases unmatched: 8. Looked up from germline, CDR1 is MNHEY and CDR2 is SMNVEV (reference sequence). CDR3 sequence (DNA): TGTGCCAGCAGTTTCGACGAGGGGGCGAGCACTGAAGCTTTCTTT. Its protein is CASSFDEGASTEAFF.

The V gene is TRBV4-2, the J gene TRBJ2-3, with 7 bases that match TRBD2. CDR1 and CDR2 (germline): LGHNA, YNFKEQ. With V trimmed by 1 base and J by 1 base, 5 bases remained unmatched. CDR3 size: 16 residues. The DNA of the CDR3 is TGTGCCAGCAGCCAAGTCAGCGGGGACCGCACAGATACGCAGTATTTT. It yields the protein CASSQVSGDRTDTQYF.

This chain links TRBV11-2 with TRBJ2-5, with D perhaps matching TRBD2 (6 bases). Trimming pared 0 bases from V and 6 bases from J, leaving 14 bases between. This CDR3 spans 15 amino acids. Germline lookup yields CDR1 SGHAT and CDR2 FQNNGV. CDR3 nucleotide sequence: TGTGCCAGCAGCTTAGATCTGGCTAGCGCTAAGACCCAGTACTTC. It specifies CASSLDLASAKTQYF.

The V gene is TRBV6-1, the J gene TRBJ2-1; tentative D call: TRBD1 (5 bases). Looked up from germline, CDR1 is MNHNS and CDR2 is SASEGT. V was clipped by 7 bases and J by 7 bases, with 17 bases between them. The CDR3 has 14 amino acids. The CDR3 DNA reads as TGTGCCAGCAAATCGGCAAGCCCAGGGAATGAGCAGTTCTTC. Translated: CASKSASPGNEQFF.

The rearrangement joins TRBV29-1 to TRBJ2-2; TRBD1 is a possible D gene (6 bases). This CDR3 has 12 residues. CDR1 is SQVTM, CDR2 ANQGSEA, per germline. Between the trimmed V and J ends, which lost 7 bases and 5 bases, there was a span of 11 bases. The CDR3 nucleotides are TGCAGCGCCACAACAGGGACCGGGGAGCTGTTTTTT. The encoded protein is CSATTGTGELFF.

The chain has TRBV20-1 and TRBJ2-7; D possibly corresponds to TRBD1 (5 bases). Looked up from germline, CDR1 is DFQATT and CDR2 is SNEGSKA (reference sequence). The V and J ends lost 1 base and 0 bases respectively, with 13 bases between them. CDR3 length equals 15 residues. Here the CDR3 reads CSARVAGLPSYEQYF. The CDR3 region has the DNA TGCAGTGCTAGAGTGGCAGGGCTGCCCTCCTACGAGCAGTACTTC.

This clonotype was detected a few times. The chain joins TRBV10-3 to TRBJ2-1, with 7 bases fitting TRBD2. CDR1 ENHRY and CDR2 SYGVKD come from the germline V gene. The CDR3 runs to 13 residues. V gave up 2 bases and J gave up 5 bases; unmatched junction bases: 0. CDR3 sequence (DNA): TGTGCCATCAGTGAGGGACTAGACAATGAGCAGTTCTTC. This translates into CAISEGLDNEQFF.

This rearrangement joins TRBV7-2 to TRBJ1-2; TRBD1 agrees at 10 bases. Germline CDR1 is SGHTA and CDR2 is FQGNSA. The CDR3 runs 13 residues. J lost 8 bases, V lost 5 bases, and 5 bases had no gene match. The CDR3 nucleotides read TGTGCCAGCAGCCCCCAGGACAGGGGGGGCTACACCTTC. It is translated as CASSPQDRGGYTF.